This T cell receptor (beta chain) comes out of a study of blood T cell repertoires in COVID-19. Background on the study: The analysed material was cDNA or gDNA that came from T cells, B-cell-depleted T cells, or PBMCs.

The CDR3 has 12 amino acids. Trimming cost V 7 bases and J 7 bases, with 11 bases left between them. The germline CDR1 and CDR2 sequences are SGHAT and FQNNGV. Donors in Cohort 3 who had recovered were those with two negative PCRs, healthcare professional clearance, or resolution of their symptoms. Here immunoSEQ multiplex PCR was the method, and the copy in TCRdb shows in-frame clones only, minus some. The data hold some 320,000 clones, with about 89% observed a single time. The TCR sequence derives from a woman in her 30s who had recovered from COVID-19. The sequencing input was PBMCs or T cells enriched from blood (not recorded which). The chain is built from TRBV11-2 and TRBJ2-1; TRBD1 is a possible D gene (6 bases). The CDR3 DNA is TGTGCCAGCAACATAGGGGGTAATGAGCAGTTCTTC. It is translated as CASNIGGNEQFF.